These 8 T cell receptor beta chains were all obtained from the same sample, sequenced in a study of blood T cell repertoires in COVID-19. The protocol was immunoSEQ multiplex PCR, while the TCRdb copy is restricted to in-frame clones and leaves out a portion. The profile shows about 140,000 clones, roughly 84% of them singletons. Sequencing was carried out using peripheral blood. The receptor set was obtained from an older woman with acute or convalescent COVID-19.

This chain uses TRBV4-3 with TRBJ1-5, with D maybe TRBD1 (5 bases). The CDR3 contains 16 residues. Germline assignment: CDR1 LGHNA and CDR2 YSLEER. The germline V and J ends were trimmed by 0 bases and 0 bases, with 9 bases remaining between them. The CDR3 loop is CASSQDFGGSNQPQHF. The CDR3 DNA reads TGCGCCAGCAGCCAAGATTTCGGGGGTAGCAATCAGCCCCAGCATTTT.

This clone has just a few counts. This sequence joins TRBV10-3 and TRBJ1-2; no clear D. Germline assignment: CDR1 ENHRY and CDR2 SYGVKD. The CDR3 is 11 amino acids. Trimming stripped 11 bases from V and 8 bases from J, with 15 bases between. CDR3 region: CALGRVAGYTF. The DNA for the CDR3 is TGTGCCCTCGGGAGGGTGGCGGGCTACACCTTC.

The chain combines TRBV4-2 with TRBJ2-1; a weak D match, TRBD1 (6 bases). The CDR3 has 14 residues. Trimming removed 6 bases from V and 0 bases from J, with 9 bases in between. Germline V gives CDR1 LGHNA, CDR2 YNFKEQ. CDR3 in amino acids: CASRGTNSYNEQFF. The CDR3 DNA reads as TGTGCCAGCAGGGGGACAAACTCCTACAATGAGCAGTTCTTC.

This clone showed up just a few times. The chain links TRBV25-1 to TRBJ1-6; D gene ambiguous. Germline loops: CDR1 MGHDK, CDR2 SYGVNS. The ends were cut back, 6 bases at V and 3 bases at J, with 6 bases in the middle. The CDR3 spans 13 residues. The CDR3 DNA reads as TGTGCCAGCAGGGAGGACTATAATTCACCCCTCCACTTT. Encoded protein: CASREDYNSPLHF. Variable domain in full (rest from reference TRBV25-1 and TRBJ1-6): EADIYQTPRYLVIGTGKKITLECSQTMGHDKMYWYQQDPGMELHLIHYSYGVNSTEKGDLSSESTVSRIRTEHFPLTLESARPSHTSQYLCASREDYNSPLHFGNGTRLTVT.

This clone was detected only once. The chain carries TRBV7-9 and TRBJ1-1, with D possibly being TRBD1 (6 bases). In germline, CDR1 is SEHNR, CDR2 FQNEAQ (reference sequence). The ends were cut back, 1 base at V and 4 bases at J, with 19 bases in the middle. The CDR3 covers 17 residues. This CDR3 reads CASSLEGRGGAGTEAFF. In nucleotides, the CDR3 is TGTGCCAGCAGCTTAGAGGGCCGAGGGGGTGCGGGCACTGAAGCTTTCTTT.

This chain joins TRBV10-1 and TRBJ2-5; 8 nucleotides agree with TRBD2. V was pared by 0 bases and J by 5 bases, with 8 bases of the junction left unmatched. Per the germline V gene, CDR1 is WNHNN and CDR2 is SYGVQD (reference sequence). The CDR3 loop spans 16 amino acids. In DNA form, the CDR3 reads TGCGCCAGCAGTGAGTCGTCAGCGGGGGCGGGGGAGACCCAGTACTTC. Protein: CASSESSAGAGETQYF.

This clone was recorded only once. This chain joins TRBV20-1 and TRBJ1-5; no clear D. The ends were cut back, 3 bases at V and 9 bases at J, with 15 bases in the middle. CDR1 DFQATT and CDR2 SNEGSKA come from the germline V gene (reference sequence). CDR3 length equals 13 residues. CDR3 in DNA: TGCAGTGCTAGTTTAGTAAAACGGGGGCCCCAGCATTTT. It translates to CSASLVKRGPQHF.

The chain recombines TRBV11-2 with TRBJ1-4; 8 nucleotides match TRBD1. This CDR3 spans 14 amino acids. The V segment lost 2 bases and the J segment 8 bases; nucleotides outside the gene matches: 4. Looked up from germline, CDR1 is SGHAT and CDR2 is FQNNGV. CDR3 sequence: CASSLWTGMEKLFF. As DNA, the CDR3 is TGTGCCAGCAGCTTATGGACAGGGATGGAAAAACTGTTTTTT. Full variable domain (outside the CDR3, taken from reference TRBV11-2 and TRBJ1-4): EAGVAQSPRYKIIEKRQSVAFWCNPISGHATLYWYQQILGQGPKLLIQFQNNGVVDDSQLPKDRFSAERLKGVDSTLKIQPAKLEDSAVYLCASSLWTGMEKLFFGSGTQLSVL.